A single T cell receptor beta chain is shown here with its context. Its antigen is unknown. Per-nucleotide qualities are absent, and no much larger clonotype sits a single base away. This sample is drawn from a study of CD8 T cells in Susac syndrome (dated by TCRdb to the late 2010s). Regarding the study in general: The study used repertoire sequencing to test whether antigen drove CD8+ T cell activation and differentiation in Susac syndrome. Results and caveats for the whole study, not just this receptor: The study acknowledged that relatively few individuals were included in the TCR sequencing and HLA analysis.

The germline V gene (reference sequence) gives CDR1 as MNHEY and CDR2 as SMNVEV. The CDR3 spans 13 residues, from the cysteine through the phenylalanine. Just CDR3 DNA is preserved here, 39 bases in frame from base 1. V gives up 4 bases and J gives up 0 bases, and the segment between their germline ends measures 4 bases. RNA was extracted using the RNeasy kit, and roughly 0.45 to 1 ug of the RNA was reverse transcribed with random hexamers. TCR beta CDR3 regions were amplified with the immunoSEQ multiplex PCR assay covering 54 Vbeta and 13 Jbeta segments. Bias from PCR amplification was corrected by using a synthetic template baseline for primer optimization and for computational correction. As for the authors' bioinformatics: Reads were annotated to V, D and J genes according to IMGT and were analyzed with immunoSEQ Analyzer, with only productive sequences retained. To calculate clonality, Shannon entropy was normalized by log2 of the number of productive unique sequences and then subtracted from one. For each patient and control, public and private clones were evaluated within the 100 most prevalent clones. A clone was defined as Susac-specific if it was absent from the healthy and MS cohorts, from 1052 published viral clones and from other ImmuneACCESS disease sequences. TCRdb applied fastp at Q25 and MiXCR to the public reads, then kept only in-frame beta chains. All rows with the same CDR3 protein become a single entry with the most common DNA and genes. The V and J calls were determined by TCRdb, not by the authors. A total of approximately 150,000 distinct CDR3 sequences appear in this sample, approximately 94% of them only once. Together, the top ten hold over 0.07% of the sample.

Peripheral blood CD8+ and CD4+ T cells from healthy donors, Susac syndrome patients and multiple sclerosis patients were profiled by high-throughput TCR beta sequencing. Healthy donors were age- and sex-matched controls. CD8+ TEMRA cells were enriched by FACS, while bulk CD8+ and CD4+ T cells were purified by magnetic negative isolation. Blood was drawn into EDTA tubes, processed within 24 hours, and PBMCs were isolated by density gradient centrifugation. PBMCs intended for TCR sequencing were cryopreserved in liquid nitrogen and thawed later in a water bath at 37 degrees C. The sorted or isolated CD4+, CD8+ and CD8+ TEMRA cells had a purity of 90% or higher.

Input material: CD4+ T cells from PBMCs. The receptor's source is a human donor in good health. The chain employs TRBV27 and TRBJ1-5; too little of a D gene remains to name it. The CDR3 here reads CASSSYSNQPQHF. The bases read TGTGCCAGCAGTTCTTATAGCAATCAGCCCCAGCATTTT.